A selection of T cell receptor beta chains follows, all from one sample in a study of control samples from healthy donors and cancer patients. The protocol was immunoSEQ multiplex PCR, while the TCRdb copy is restricted to in-frame clones and leaves out a portion. The sample consists of 80,000 to 100,000 clones, roughly 92% of them appearing once. The specimen was blood. These receptors originate from a human donor in good health. The donor label of this sample is uncertain. The CDR3 runs from the conserved cysteine through the conserved F or W. Each record gives: D gene, clone size, CDR3 length, J gene, V gene, CDR3 protein, CDR3 DNA. A D gene is named only where the DNA matches it firmly. Size values are once, few and many counts, or a class for expanded clones, and some rows have none.

>NA|NA|13|TRBJ1-1|TRBV5-6
CASSRANRVEAFF
TGTGCCAGCAGCAGGGCTAATAGGGTAGAAGCTTTCTTT
>NA|once|12|TRBJ2-5|TRBV10-3
CAISGGGETQYF
TGTGCCATCAGTGGAGGAGGGGAGACCCAGTACTTC
>NA|NA|12|TRBJ1-2|TRBV28
CASTRRNYGYTF
TGTGCCAGCACGAGAAGGAACTATGGCTACACCTTC
>TRBD1|NA|14|TRBJ1-5|TRBV5-1
CASSSSGGEQPQHF
TGCGCCAGCAGCTCCTCAGGGGGCGAGCAGCCCCAGCATTTT
>TRBD1|NA|13|TRBJ1-2|TRBV19
CASSEQGEYGYTF
TGTGCCAGTAGTGAACAGGGGGAATATGGCTACACCTTC
>NA|NA|15|TRBJ1-4|TRBV4-3
CASSQGQREYEKLFF
TGCGCCAGCAGCCAAGGGCAGAGAGAATATGAAAAACTGTTTTTT
>NA|NA|15|TRBJ1-5|TRBV6-6
CASSYLGGADQPQHF
TGTGCCAGCAGTTACTTGGGGGGGGCAGATCAGCCCCAGCATTTT
>TRBD1|medium-sized|14|TRBJ2-2|TRBV2
CASRGQGRNGELFF
TGTGCCAGCCGGGGACAGGGTAGGAACGGGGAGCTGTTTTTT
>TRBD2|NA|17|TRBJ2-2|TRBV6-1
CASSEIYGGAVAGELFF
TGTGCCAGCAGTGAAATTTACGGGGGGGCCGTCGCCGGGGAGCTGTTTTTT
>NA|NA|12|TRBJ2-7|TRBV30
CAWSSNTYEQYF
TGTGCCTGGAGCTCAAATACCTACGAGCAGTACTTC
>NA|once|13|TRBJ2-7|TRBV7-8
CASSPRTPYEQYF
TGTGCCAGCAGCCCGAGAACGCCCTACGAGCAGTACTTC
>NA|NA|12|TRBJ1-2|TRBV5-5
CASSLSNYGYTF
TGTGCCAGCAGCCTATCTAACTATGGCTACACCTTC
>TRBD1|NA|14|TRBJ1-1|TRBV5-1
CASSLGQGLTEAFF
TGCGCCAGCAGCTTGGGACAGGGGCTCACTGAAGCTTTCTTT
>NA|once|11|TRBJ1-1|TRBV6-1
CASLSGGEAFF
TGTGCCAGCCTTAGCGGGGGTGAAGCTTTCTTT
>TRBD1|NA|14|TRBJ1-6|TRBV6-5
CASSLLIDREALHF
TGTGCCAGCAGCCTTCTTATCGACAGGGAGGCCCTCCACTTT
>NA|few|15|TRBJ1-3|TRBV5-1
CASSYDTSSGNTIYF
TGCGCCAGCAGTTACGACACGAGCTCTGGAAACACCATATATTTT
>NA|few|17|TRBJ2-2|TRBV24-1
CATSDRLGVGNTGELFF
TGTGCCACCAGTGACCGCCTTGGGGTAGGGAACACCGGGGAGCTGTTTTTT
>NA|NA|14|TRBJ1-3|TRBV5-4
CASSLGSPGNTIYF
TGTGCCAGCAGCTTAGGCTCGCCCGGAAACACCATATATTTT
>NA|NA|17|TRBJ1-2|TRBV19
CASSIWDLNNINYGYTF
TGTGCCAGTAGTATCTGGGACCTCAACAACATAAACTATGGCTACACCTTC
>TRBD1|NA|11|TRBJ1-2|TRBV11-2
CASPTGDGYTF
TGTGCCAGCCCTACAGGGGATGGCTACACCTTC
>TRBD2|NA|16|TRBJ2-1|TRBV10-3
CASADATSGSYNEQFF
TGTGCCAGCGCTGACGCGACTAGCGGGTCCTACAATGAGCAGTTCTTC
>TRBD1|NA|16|TRBJ2-2|TRBV5-1
CASSPGQGQDTGELFF
TGCGCCAGCAGCCCCGGACAGGGGCAAGACACCGGGGAGCTGTTTTTT
>NA|NA|13|TRBJ1-1|TRBV12-3/TRBV12-4
CASRGRVYTEAFF
TGTGCCAGCCGAGGGAGGGTGTACACTGAAGCTTTCTTT
>NA|NA|13|TRBJ1-1|TRBV12-3/TRBV12-4
CASGARENTEAFF
TGTGCCAGCGGGGCCAGGGAGAACACTGAAGCTTTCTTT
>NA|NA|14|TRBJ1-6|TRBV3-1/TRBV3-2
CASSQQGAKTPLHF
TGTGCCAGCAGTCAACAGGGTGCTAAAACACCCCTCCACTTT
>TRBD1|NA|19|TRBJ2-3|TRBV13
CASSGSQGLPPHSTDTQYF
TGTGCCAGCAGCGGCTCACAGGGGCTCCCTCCCCATAGCACAGATACGCAGTATTTT